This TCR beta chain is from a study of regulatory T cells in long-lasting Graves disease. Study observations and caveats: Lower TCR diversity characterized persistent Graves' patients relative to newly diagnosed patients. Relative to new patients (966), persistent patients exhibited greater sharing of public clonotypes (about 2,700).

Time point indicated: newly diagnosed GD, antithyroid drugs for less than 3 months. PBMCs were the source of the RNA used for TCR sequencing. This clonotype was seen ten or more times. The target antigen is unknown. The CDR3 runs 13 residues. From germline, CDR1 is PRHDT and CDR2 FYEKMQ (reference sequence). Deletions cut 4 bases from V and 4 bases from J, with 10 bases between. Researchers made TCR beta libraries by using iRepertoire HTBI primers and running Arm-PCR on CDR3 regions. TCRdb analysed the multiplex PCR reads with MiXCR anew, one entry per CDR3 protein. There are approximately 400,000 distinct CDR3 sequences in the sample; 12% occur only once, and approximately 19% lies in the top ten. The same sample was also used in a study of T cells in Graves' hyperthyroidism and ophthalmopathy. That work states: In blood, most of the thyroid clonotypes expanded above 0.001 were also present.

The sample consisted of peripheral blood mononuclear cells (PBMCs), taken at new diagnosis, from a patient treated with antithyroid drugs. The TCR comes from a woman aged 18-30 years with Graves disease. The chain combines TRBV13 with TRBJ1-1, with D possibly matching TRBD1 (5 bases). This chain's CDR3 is CASSSGGATEAFF. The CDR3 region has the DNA TGTGCCAGCAGCTCCGGGGGAGCCACTGAAGCTTTCTTT.